These T cell receptor beta chains were read from a single sample in a study of blood T cell repertoires in COVID-19. Some clones are missing from TCRdb's copy, which holds only in-frame ones; the method was immunoSEQ multiplex PCR. The data contain fewer than 250,000 clones, 80% to 90% of them seen just once; the ten biggest clones take up 3.5% to 4.5%. The sequencing sample was made of PBMCs or T cells enriched from blood (not recorded which). Receptors originate from a woman aged 35 to 49 with acute COVID-19. Both conserved end residues are part of each CDR3. Size values are once, few and many counts, or a class for expanded clones, and some rows have none.

size	V	J	CDR3
NA	TRBV24-1	TRBJ2-2	CATSDPWTGGRTGELFF
NA	TRBV13	TRBJ2-1	CASSLERSGRMDEQFF
few	TRBV5-6	TRBJ1-5	CASSLGLGSQPQHF
NA	TRBV29-1	TRBJ2-2	CSVERAVGTGELFF
NA	TRBV7-2	TRBJ2-3	CASSMTRLDTQYF
NA	TRBV6-5	TRBJ1-1	CASTQMGQNAEAFF
NA	TRBV9	TRBJ2-3	CASSVSGMVGDTQYF
NA	TRBV5-8	TRBJ2-2	CASRRSNTGELFF
few	TRBV30	TRBJ2-7	CAWRRSTYEQYF
NA	TRBV6-2/TRBV6-3	TRBJ2-7	CASSPLAGSYEQYF
NA	TRBV7-3	TRBJ2-1	CASSLYLAGGNEQFF
NA	TRBV20-1	TRBJ2-7	CSASPPGTSGSYEQYF
NA	TRBV27	TRBJ2-2	CASMGLAGPGELFF
NA	TRBV2	TRBJ2-1	CASRGLAQGNEQFF
NA	TRBV14	TRBJ2-1	CASSQALRRGNEQFF
NA	TRBV4-1	TRBJ2-4	CASSQDGITSGSIAKNIQYF
NA	TRBV7-2	TRBJ2-3	CASSLRDSSGDTQYF
few	TRBV9	TRBJ2-7	CASSKTSGSGYEQYF
NA	TRBV4-3	TRBJ2-2	CASSQELSGRANTGELFF
NA	TRBV7-8	TRBJ2-3	CASSRTVKAGRGTQYF
NA	TRBV27	TRBJ2-2	CASSSRRRTGELFF
NA	TRBV5-8	TRBJ2-5	CASSLGEPGLDLRQYF
once	TRBV7-8	TRBJ2-7	CASSLLTGNSYEQYF
NA	TRBV27	TRBJ2-5	CASSLSQPGIGETQYF
NA	TRBV11-2	TRBJ2-3	CASSPRLAGGPGTDTQYF
NA	TRBV11-3	TRBJ2-1	CASSSTRFSYNEQFF
NA	TRBV7-2	TRBJ1-4	CASSFDRVAEKLFF
NA	TRBV7-2	TRBJ2-5	CASSFPGGFRETQYF
NA	TRBV3-1/TRBV3-2	TRBJ2-1	CASSRGFGGTDEQFF
once	TRBV19	TRBJ2-6	CASSLRSGANVLTF
NA	TRBV28	TRBJ1-6	CASSLERENSPLHF
NA	TRBV2	TRBJ2-7	CASKRQGARNDEQYF
NA	TRBV7-8	TRBJ1-2	CASSLAGTYYGYTF
NA	TRBV19	TRBJ1-5	CASSIQGAGQPQHF
NA	TRBV3-1/TRBV3-2	TRBJ2-1	CASSQSRGSYNEQFF
NA	TRBV11-2	TRBJ2-1	CASSLVGSGRAQTYNEQFF
NA	TRBV28	TRBJ2-7	CASSLSLIEQYF
NA	TRBV5-1	TRBJ2-5	CASSLTSTGGFPQYF
NA	TRBV2	TRBJ2-1	CASSASYNEQFF
NA	TRBV28	TRBJ1-4	CASRRGRDEKLFF
NA	TRBV18	TRBJ2-3	CASSPGLADTQYF
NA	TRBV7-3	TRBJ2-5	CASSPGSGSGTQYF
NA	TRBV28	TRBJ1-2	CASNTGVYGYTF
NA	TRBV27	TRBJ1-1	CASSIKTGNTEAFF
once	TRBV5-1	TRBJ2-3	CASSSEGQGNTDTQYF
NA	TRBV7-3	TRBJ2-3	CASSLERGAGTDTQYF